These 20 T cell receptor beta chains came from one sample sequenced in a study of cytotoxic CD8 clonotypes in ibrutinib-treated CLL. Assay: immunoSEQ multiplex PCR; the TCRdb copy retains only in-frame clones and omits some. The table records roughly 300,000 clones, roughly 76% of them present only once. The material was PBMCs, obtained at disease progression, from a patient treated with ibrutinib. All receptors come from a human donor with chronic lymphocytic leukemia.

The chain has TRBV25-1 and TRBJ2-7, with TRBD2 identical over 7 bases. J lost 1 base, V lost 6 bases, and 3 bases had no gene match. This CDR3 region has 13 residues. The V gene's germline CDR1 is MGHDK and CDR2 SYGVNS. The CDR3 region has the DNA TGTGCCAGCAGGAGGACTAGGTCCTACGAGCAGTACTTC. This encodes CASRRTRSYEQYF.

The rearrangement joins TRBV5-1 to TRBJ2-7; TRBD2 aligns across 9 bases. Trimming took 0 bases from V and 2 from J; bases not matched to a gene: 3. Germline V gene data show CDR1 as SGHRS and CDR2 as YFSETQ. This CDR3 has 15 amino acids. The CDR3 reads CASSLAGLATYEQYF. In DNA form, the CDR3 reads TGCGCCAGCAGCTTGGCCGGACTAGCGACCTACGAGCAGTACTTC.

This clone has a handful of counts. The genes are TRBV19 and TRBJ2-7; 7 bases are shared with TRBD1. Trimming removed 5 bases from V and 3 bases from J; junction bases left unmatched: 4. There are 13 residues in the CDR3. In germline, CDR1 is LNHDA, CDR2 SQIVND (reference sequence). Written as DNA, the CDR3 is TGTGCCAGTAGTGTGGGACAGTACTACGAGCAGTACTTC. Residues: CASSVGQYYEQYF.

This clone was observed a single time. The chain employs TRBV6-5 and TRBJ1-4; 7 bases map to TRBD1. There are 15 residues in the CDR3. CDR1 and CDR2 (germline): MNHEY, SVGAGI. The junction had 2 bases not matched to a gene; V was cut back by 0 bases and J by 4 bases. The CDR3 loop is CASSYSGTVNEKLFF. For the CDR3, the DNA is TGTGCCAGCAGTTACTCGGGGACAGTTAATGAAAAACTGTTTTTT.

The V call is TRBV5-1, the J call TRBJ2-5, with D maybe TRBD2 (6 bases). The CDR3 has 17 amino acids. Deletions cut 0 bases from V and 4 bases from J, with 19 bases between. Germline CDR1 reads SGHRS; CDR2 reads YFSETQ. The CDR3 DNA is TGCGCCAGCAGCTTGGGGTCGGTAGCGGTAAGAAGAGAGACCCAGTACTTC. Its translation: CASSLGSVAVRRETQYF.

The rearrangement joins TRBV18 to TRBJ1-6, with D uncertain. The CDR3 spans 16 residues. CDR1 is KGHSH, CDR2 LQKENI, per germline. Between the trimmed V and J ends, which lost 3 bases and 7 bases, there was a span of 16 bases. This chain's CDR3 is CASSPGLVGANSPLHF. Written as DNA, the CDR3 is TGTGCCAGCTCACCTGGTTTGGTGGGTGCAAATTCACCCCTCCACTTT.

V gene TRBV5-1 combines with J gene TRBJ2-7; TRBD2 matches at 7 bases. This CDR3 is built from 14 residues. V gave up 3 bases and J gave up 2 bases; unmatched junction bases: 5. From germline, CDR1 is SGHRS and CDR2 YFSETQ. CDR3 amino acids: CASSSSGLTYEQYF. CDR3 in DNA: TGCGCCAGCAGCTCTAGCGGTCTTACCTACGAGCAGTACTTC.

This chain connects TRBV2 to TRBJ2-7; maybe TRBD1 (6 bases). The CDR3 runs to 13 residues. The V gene lost 3 bases and the J gene lost 6 bases, with 12 bases spanning the gap. The germline gives CDR1 SNHLY, CDR2 FYNNEI. The CDR3 nucleotides are TGTGCCAGCAGTGACGATACAGGGACCGAGCAGTACTTC. Translating gives CASSDDTGTEQYF.

The chain is built from TRBV7-6 and TRBJ2-7, with a weak D call TRBD2 (6 bases). Germline CDR1 reads SGHVS; CDR2 reads FNYEAQ. V lost 5 bases, J lost 5 bases, and 19 bases lay in between. The CDR3 runs 15 residues. The CDR3, as DNA: TGTGCCAGCAGCCCCCAGCGGGCCGGGGCGGACGAGCAGTACTTC. This sequence encodes CASSPQRAGADEQYF.

V and J are TRBV27 and TRBJ1-5, with 7 bases fitting TRBD1. V gave up 4 bases and J gave up 6 bases; unmatched junction bases: 9. CDR1 and CDR2 (germline): MNHEY, SMNVEV (reference sequence). This CDR3 spans 15 amino acids. Here the CDR3 DNA reads TGTGCCAGCAGTTCCAGGGGGGGATGGGGTCAGCCCCAGCATTTT. Translating gives CASSSRGGWGQPQHF.

The chain carries TRBV9 and TRBJ2-2; D is unresolved. CDR1 is SGDLS, CDR2 YYNGEE, per germline. This CDR3 is 13 amino acids long. The V end was cut by 5 bases, the J end by 4 bases, with 9 bases between. The DNA for the CDR3 is TGTGCCAGCAGGGAGACCCCCACCGGGGAGCTGTTTTTT. Its protein is CASRETPTGELFF. Filled out from reference TRBV9 and TRBJ2-2, the complete variable domain reads DSGVTQTPKHLITATGQRVTLRCSPRSGDLSVYWYQQSLDQGLQFLIQYYNGEERAKGNILERFSAQQFPDLHSELNLSSLELGDSALYFCASRETPTGELFFGEGSRLTVL.

In this sample, this clone turned up a few times. The chain uses TRBV6-5 and TRBJ2-7, with D tentatively TRBD1 (6 bases). Germline V CDR1 and CDR2: MNHEY, SVGAGI. The CDR3 length is 12 residues. V gave up 7 bases and J gave up 2 bases, with 9 bases separating them. The CDR3 protein is CASMGAPYEQYF. CDR3 DNA sequence: TGTGCCAGCATGGGGGCACCCTACGAGCAGTACTTC.

Remarks on this clone: Other DNA sequences within the sample encode an identical CDR3. The gene calls are TRBV4-1 and TRBJ1-6; TRBD1 is a possible D gene (5 bases). Germline CDR1 MGHRA, CDR2 YSYEKL. V was trimmed by 4 bases and J by 10 bases, leaving 11 bases between them. The CDR3 has 13 amino acids. In DNA form, the CDR3 reads TGCGCCAGCAGCCTCCCGGGGGAGTCACCCCTCCACTTT. As protein: CASSLPGESPLHF.

The J gene is TRBJ2-3, the V gene TRBV15; D uncertain. The CDR3 loop spans 14 amino acids. The ends were cut back, 1 base at V and 3 bases at J, with 8 bases in the middle. Germline values: CDR1 LNHNV, CDR2 YYDKDF (reference sequence). In nucleotides, the CDR3 is TGTGCCACCAGCAGAGTGTCTCTAACAGATACGCAGTATTTT. Protein sequence: CATSRVSLTDTQYF.

The chain combines TRBV27 with TRBJ2-2; TRBD1 matches 7 bases. The CDR3 is made up of 16 amino acids. In germline, CDR1 is MNHEY, CDR2 SMNVEV (reference sequence). The ends lost 7 bases at V and 0 bases at J; junction bases unmatched: 8. DNA of the CDR3: TGTGCCAGCATCGGAAAGGGACAGTCGAACACCGGGGAGCTGTTTTTT. It codes for CASIGKGQSNTGELFF.

This chain connects TRBV19 to TRBJ1-5; D is undetermined. Trimming left V 4 bases short and J 4 bases short, with 11 bases between. The CDR3 loop spans 14 amino acids. The V gene's germline CDR1 is LNHDA and CDR2 SQIVND (reference sequence). The CDR3 reads CASSNPRRNQPQHF. CDR3 nucleotide sequence: TGTGCCAGTAGTAACCCCCGCAGAAATCAGCCCCAGCATTTT.

V gene TRBV6-6 combines with J gene TRBJ2-2; 13 nucleotides align to TRBD2. Per germline, CDR1 MNHNY and CDR2 SVGAGI (reference sequence). After removal of 6 bases from V and 3 bases from J, the junction contained 4 bases not matched to a gene. The CDR3 totals 16 residues. This CDR3 reads CASRRLAGGDTGELFF. The CDR3 DNA follows: TGTGCCAGCAGGAGACTAGCGGGGGGCGACACCGGGGAGCTGTTTTTT.

The sample holds a few counts of this clone. J is TRBJ1-1 and V is TRBV10-3; no definite D call. The CDR3 totals 13 residues. CDR1 ENHRY and CDR2 SYGVKD come from the germline V gene. Trimming took off 9 bases at V and 0 bases at J, with 11 bases between the two ends. The CDR3 DNA sequence: TGTGCCATGCGGGCCACCTTGAACACTGAAGCTTTCTTT. Residues: CAMRATLNTEAFF.

The chain combines TRBV15 with TRBJ1-2; D is undetermined. The germline gives CDR1 LNHNV, CDR2 YYDKDF (reference sequence). Deletions cut 1 base from V and 4 bases from J, with 10 bases between. The CDR3 runs 14 residues. This CDR3 is CATSRGQPLYGYTF. In DNA, the CDR3 is TGTGCCACCAGCAGAGGGCAGCCCCTCTATGGCTACACCTTC.

The chain uses TRBV4-1 and TRBJ2-3, with D uncertain. Trimming removed 4 bases at V and 4 bases at J, with 9 bases between. The CDR3 runs to 13 residues. Germline V CDR1 and CDR2: MGHRA, YSYEKL. The CDR3 here is CASSRYEPDTQYF. CDR3 coding DNA: TGCGCCAGCAGCCGCTATGAGCCAGATACGCAGTATTTT.